This is a list of T cell receptor beta chains from one sample in a study of T cells in localized non-small cell lung cancer. Produced via immunoSEQ multiplex PCR; TCRdb's table is partial and in-frame only. The table shows about 46,000 clones, with roughly 79% occurring only once. The input for sequencing was peripheral blood mononuclear cells, taken before any cancer treatment. These TCRs come from a man between 40 and 69 years old with stage III lung adenocarcinoma. Each CDR3 is given with its conserved first and last residue. D genes are given only for firm matches. The size field is filled for only some rows; it gives once, few, many or a size class.

cdr3_aa: CASSEAGGAYGQYF
cdr3_nt: TGTGCCAGCAGTGAAGCGGGCGGAGCCTACGGGCAGTACTTC
d_call: -
clone_size: -
v_call: TRBV6-1
j_call: TRBJ2-7

cdr3_aa: CASSVGGTEAFF
cdr3_nt: TGTGCCAGCAGCGTGGGGGGGACTGAAGCTTTCTTT
d_call: -
clone_size: few
v_call: TRBV9
j_call: TRBJ1-1

cdr3_aa: CASSFRLAGGETGELFF
cdr3_nt: TGCGCCAGCAGCTTCCGACTAGCGGGGGGAGAGACCGGGGAGCTGTTTTTT
d_call: TRBD2
clone_size: -
v_call: TRBV5-1
j_call: TRBJ2-2

cdr3_aa: CSVQGPLAKNIQYF
cdr3_nt: TGCAGCGTTCAGGGTCCTCTAGCCAAAAACATTCAGTACTTC
d_call: -
clone_size: -
v_call: TRBV29-1
j_call: TRBJ2-4

cdr3_aa: CASSLIGTARGETQYF
cdr3_nt: TGTGCCAGCAGCTTGATCGGGACAGCACGAGGGGAGACCCAGTACTTC
d_call: TRBD1
clone_size: -
v_call: TRBV5-6
j_call: TRBJ2-5

cdr3_aa: CASSEAPGRRGDEQFF
cdr3_nt: TGTGCCAGCAGTGAAGCCCCGGGCCGTAGGGGGGATGAGCAGTTCTTC
d_call: -
clone_size: -
v_call: TRBV6-1
j_call: TRBJ2-1

cdr3_aa: CASQTGGGETQYF
cdr3_nt: TGTGCCAGCCAAACAGGGGGCGGAGAGACCCAGTACTTC
d_call: TRBD1
clone_size: -
v_call: TRBV27
j_call: TRBJ2-5

cdr3_aa: CASSGDRGSFDSPLHF
cdr3_nt: TGTGCCAGCAGCGGGGACAGGGGGTCTTTCGATTCACCCCTCCACTTT
d_call: TRBD1
clone_size: -
v_call: TRBV5-6
j_call: TRBJ1-6

cdr3_aa: CASSLDRVGQFF
cdr3_nt: TGCGCCAGCAGCTTGGACCGGGTGGGGCAGTTCTTC
d_call: -
clone_size: -
v_call: TRBV5-1
j_call: TRBJ2-1

cdr3_aa: CASRPDRVWGGELFF
cdr3_nt: TGTGCCAGCAGACCGGACAGGGTCTGGGGCGGGGAGCTGTTTTTT
d_call: TRBD1
clone_size: -
v_call: TRBV11-2
j_call: TRBJ2-2

cdr3_aa: CATGETDAYEQYF
cdr3_nt: TGTGCCACAGGGGAGACGGACGCCTACGAGCAGTACTTC
d_call: -
clone_size: -
v_call: TRBV6-1
j_call: TRBJ2-7

cdr3_aa: CASTTPRGDNEQFF
cdr3_nt: TGTGCCAGCACCACGCCGAGGGGGGACAATGAGCAGTTCTTC
d_call: -
clone_size: -
v_call: TRBV27
j_call: TRBJ2-1

cdr3_aa: CASSLAVTWGLRSYTDTQYF
cdr3_nt: TGCGCCAGCAGCTTGGCCGTCACTTGGGGGTTGCGATCCTACACAGATACGCAGTATTTT
d_call: -
clone_size: -
v_call: TRBV5-1
j_call: TRBJ2-3

cdr3_aa: CASSQDLPSGVETQYF
cdr3_nt: TGTGCCAGCAGCCAAGATTTACCTAGCGGGGTAGAGACCCAGTACTTC
d_call: TRBD2
clone_size: few
v_call: TRBV4-2
j_call: TRBJ2-5

cdr3_aa: CASSEYRGKETQYF
cdr3_nt: TGTGCCAGTAGTGAGTACAGGGGAAAAGAGACCCAGTACTTC
d_call: TRBD1
clone_size: once
v_call: TRBV19
j_call: TRBJ2-5

cdr3_aa: CAIGGSGAKGYEQYF
cdr3_nt: TGTGCCATCGGGGGTAGCGGGGCCAAGGGTTACGAGCAGTACTTC
d_call: TRBD2
clone_size: few
v_call: TRBV28
j_call: TRBJ2-7

cdr3_aa: CASSQSAPRDTFTDTQYF
cdr3_nt: TGCGCCAGCAGCCAATCCGCCCCCCGGGACACTTTCACAGATACGCAGTATTTT
d_call: -
clone_size: once
v_call: TRBV4-1
j_call: TRBJ2-3

cdr3_aa: CASSLSGTGSGANVLTF
cdr3_nt: TGTGCCAGCAGCTTGTCCGGGACAGGGTCTGGGGCCAACGTCCTGACTTTC
d_call: TRBD1
clone_size: -
v_call: TRBV7-2
j_call: TRBJ2-6

cdr3_aa: CSVVVIQGATEAFF
cdr3_nt: TGCAGCGTTGTAGTTATACAGGGCGCGACTGAAGCTTTCTTT
d_call: -
clone_size: -
v_call: TRBV29-1
j_call: TRBJ1-1

cdr3_aa: CASSTPGQAYEQYF
cdr3_nt: TGCGCCAGCAGCACCCCGGGACAGGCTTACGAGCAGTACTTC
d_call: TRBD1
clone_size: once
v_call: TRBV5-1
j_call: TRBJ2-7

cdr3_aa: CASSLLGSGNTEAFF
cdr3_nt: TGTGCCAGCAGTCTCTTAGGGAGCGGCAACACTGAAGCTTTCTTT
d_call: -
clone_size: few
v_call: TRBV6-1
j_call: TRBJ1-1

cdr3_aa: CASSRFGQVNQETQYF
cdr3_nt: TGTGCCAGCAGCCGCTTCGGACAGGTGAACCAAGAGACCCAGTACTTC
d_call: TRBD1
clone_size: -
v_call: TRBV7-2
j_call: TRBJ2-5

cdr3_aa: CASSPYSLLAGKDTQYF
cdr3_nt: TGTGCCAGCAGCCCATATTCATTACTAGCGGGGAAAGATACGCAGTATTTT
d_call: TRBD2
clone_size: -
v_call: TRBV9
j_call: TRBJ2-3

cdr3_aa: CASSFDRGYEQFF
cdr3_nt: TGTGCCAGTAGTTTCGACAGGGGCTATGAGCAGTTCTTC
d_call: TRBD1
clone_size: once
v_call: TRBV19
j_call: TRBJ2-1

cdr3_aa: CASSVGVAGGYGDTQYF
cdr3_nt: TGTGCCAGCAGCGTAGGGGTAGCGGGGGGCTATGGAGATACGCAGTATTTT
d_call: TRBD2
clone_size: -
v_call: TRBV9
j_call: TRBJ2-3

cdr3_aa: CASSQAGTSVEQFF
cdr3_nt: TGTGCCAGCAGCCAAGCCGGGACTAGCGTTGAGCAGTTCTTC
d_call: TRBD2
clone_size: few
v_call: TRBV4-2
j_call: TRBJ2-1

cdr3_aa: CASSLQETQYF
cdr3_nt: TGTGCCAGCTCGCTCCAAGAGACCCAGTACTTC
d_call: -
clone_size: once
v_call: TRBV18
j_call: TRBJ2-5

cdr3_aa: CASSSETPTDTQYF
cdr3_nt: TGCGCCAGCAGCTCAGAGACTCCCACAGATACGCAGTATTTT
d_call: -
clone_size: -
v_call: TRBV5-1
j_call: TRBJ2-3

cdr3_aa: CASSRGQDTEAFF
cdr3_nt: TGTGCCAGCAGTCGAGGGCAGGACACTGAAGCTTTCTTT
d_call: -
clone_size: -
v_call: TRBV7-9
j_call: TRBJ1-1

cdr3_aa: CASSPWDRIKAEAFF
cdr3_nt: TGTGCCAGTAGTCCTTGGGACAGGATTAAAGCTGAAGCTTTCTTT
d_call: TRBD1
clone_size: -
v_call: TRBV19
j_call: TRBJ1-1

cdr3_aa: CASSNRRAERYGYTF
cdr3_nt: TGTGCCAGCAGCAACCGCCGGGCCGAGAGGTATGGCTACACCTTC
d_call: -
clone_size: -
v_call: TRBV21-1
j_call: TRBJ1-2

cdr3_aa: CASSQAARDGATEAFF
cdr3_nt: TGCGCCAGCAGCCAAGCTGCCCGGGACGGAGCCACTGAAGCTTTCTTT
d_call: -
clone_size: few
v_call: TRBV4-1
j_call: TRBJ1-1

cdr3_aa: CASSVAGTSSYNEQFF
cdr3_nt: TGTGCCAGCAGCGTGGCCGGGACAAGCTCCTACAATGAGCAGTTCTTC
d_call: -
clone_size: few
v_call: TRBV7-2
j_call: TRBJ2-1

cdr3_aa: CASSSLAGTVYEQYF
cdr3_nt: TGTGCCAGCAGTTCCCTAGCGGGGACCGTCTACGAGCAGTACTTC
d_call: TRBD2
clone_size: -
v_call: TRBV6-6
j_call: TRBJ2-7

cdr3_aa: CASSFGGPGFETQYF
cdr3_nt: TGTGCCAGCAGTTTCGGGGGCCCGGGATTTGAGACCCAGTACTTC
d_call: -
clone_size: -
v_call: TRBV7-7
j_call: TRBJ2-5

cdr3_aa: CASSITVLPLLAQYF
cdr3_nt: TGTGCCAGCAGCATTACCGTACTACCCCTCCTCGCCCAGTACTTC
d_call: -
clone_size: -
v_call: TRBV6-5
j_call: TRBJ2-5

cdr3_aa: CASSQDSRTPAYEQYF
cdr3_nt: TGCGCCAGCAGCCAAGATTCCCGGACACCAGCCTACGAGCAGTACTTC
d_call: -
clone_size: -
v_call: TRBV4-1
j_call: TRBJ2-7

cdr3_aa: CASSVGTGSTNTGELFF
cdr3_nt: TGTGCCAGCAGCGTAGGGACAGGGTCCACGAACACCGGGGAGCTGTTTTTT
d_call: TRBD1
clone_size: -
v_call: TRBV9
j_call: TRBJ2-2

cdr3_aa: CASSLGGTANYEQYF
cdr3_nt: TGCGCCAGCAGCTTAGGAGGGACAGCCAACTACGAGCAGTACTTC
d_call: -
clone_size: -
v_call: TRBV5-1
j_call: TRBJ2-7

cdr3_aa: CASSRDRGFSYNEQFF
cdr3_nt: TGTGCCAGCTCACGGGACAGGGGTTTCTCCTACAATGAGCAGTTCTTC
d_call: TRBD1
clone_size: -
v_call: TRBV18
j_call: TRBJ2-1

cdr3_aa: CASSLRGSGARDTQYF
cdr3_nt: TGTGCCAGCAGCTTAAGGGGGAGCGGGGCCCGGGATACGCAGTATTTT
d_call: TRBD2
clone_size: -
v_call: TRBV7-3
j_call: TRBJ2-3